A single sample is the source of the 27 T cell receptor beta chains below, sequenced in a study of cytomegalovirus exposure and HLA in healthy donors. Primers included in the PCR were 60 Vbeta and 13 Jbeta primers. Assay used: immunoSEQ multiplex PCR; TCRdb lists only in-frame clones, some missing. The sample lists fewer than 200,000 clones; roughly 79% were seen once. The sample taken for sequencing was PBMCs. The receptors here all came from a woman aged 18-29 years in good health and CMV-seropositive.

This clone came up once. The chain employs TRBV7-2 and TRBJ1-1; TRBD1 matches 8 bases. Germline V gene lookup returns CDR1 SGHTA and CDR2 FQGNSA. There are 15 residues in the CDR3. V was pared by 5 bases and J by 5 bases, with 10 bases of the junction left unmatched. This chain's CDR3 is CASSNPRGLRTEAFF. CDR3 coding DNA: TGTGCCAGCAGCAATCCCAGGGGGCTAAGGACTGAAGCTTTCTTT.

V gene TRBV10-2 combines with J gene TRBJ1-5, with D perhaps TRBD1 (5 bases). Trimming shortened V by 8 bases and J by 0 bases, and 17 bases separated the two germline ends. Germline CDR1 is WSHSY and CDR2 is SAAADI. This CDR3 region has 16 residues. CDR3 bases: TGCGCCAGCTACGACAGAAGGCTCTATAGCAATCAGCCCCAGCATTTT. It codes for CASYDRRLYSNQPQHF.

This clone was seen a single time. The chain couples TRBV2 to TRBJ2-5, with 10 nucleotides matching TRBD2. Germline CDR1 and CDR2: SNHLY and FYNNEI. The CDR3 has 14 residues. J was trimmed by 3 bases and V by 11 bases; bases with no gene match: 9. The CDR3 is CAAESGGAKETQYF. In nucleotides, the CDR3 is TGTGCCGCCGAAAGCGGGGGGGCGAAAGAGACCCAGTACTTC.

This clone occurred a few times. This chain uses TRBV7-2 with TRBJ1-5; D might be TRBD1 (6 bases). In germline, CDR1 is SGHTA, CDR2 FQGNSA. This CDR3 contains 14 residues. V gave up 2 bases and J gave up 3 bases, with 8 bases separating them. This CDR3 reads CASSLQGSNQPQHF. The CDR3 region has the DNA TGTGCCAGCAGCTTACAGGGGTCCAATCAGCCCCAGCATTTT.

This chain uses TRBV23-1 with TRBJ1-5; D is unresolved. TRBV23-1 counts as an open reading frame of uncertain function. The CDR3 is made up of 12 amino acids. V was shortened by 11 bases and J by 5 bases, with 13 bases between the two germline ends. CDR3 in amino acids: CAVSVPHQPQHF. CDR3 bases: TGCGCCGTCTCGGTCCCCCATCAGCCCCAGCATTTT.

DNA of the CDR3: TGCGCCAGCAGCCTAGGACAAGACACTGAAGCTTTCTTT. It specifies CASSLGQDTEAFF. This chain links TRBV4-3 with TRBJ1-1; D is possibly TRBD1 (5 bases). Trimming removed 4 bases from V and 3 bases from J, with 9 bases in between. The CDR3 consists of 13 residues. Germline V gene data show CDR1 as LGHNA and CDR2 as YSLEER.

The chain uses TRBV10-2 and TRBJ1-1; D is uncertain. Trimming stripped 10 bases from V and 6 bases from J, with 15 bases between. Looked up from germline, CDR1 is WSHSY and CDR2 is SAAADI. This CDR3 comprises 12 residues. The CDR3 here is CATLSGGAEAFF. CDR3 DNA sequence: TGCGCCACCCTGAGCGGAGGTGCTGAAGCTTTCTTT.

This clone was detected only a few times. V is TRBV7-2 and J is TRBJ1-4, with D possibly TRBD1 on 6 matching bases. The CDR3 contains 15 residues. Trimming stripped 1 base from V and 4 bases from J, with 10 bases between. CDR1 SGHTA and CDR2 FQGNSA come from the germline V gene. CDR3 in DNA: TGTGCCAGCAGCTTAGACCAGGACAGTAATGAAAAACTGTTTTTT. Protein sequence: CASSLDQDSNEKLFF.

This clone was counted once. The V gene is TRBV28, the J gene TRBJ1-2; perhaps TRBD1 as D (6 bases). The CDR3 spans 13 residues. Trimming removed 6 bases at V and 3 bases at J, with 11 bases between. Germline V lookup: CDR1 MDHEN, CDR2 SYDVKM. The CDR3 region has the DNA TGTGCCAGCAGCCAGGGGCCAGACTATGGCTACACCTTC. Translated: CASSQGPDYGYTF.

The chain couples TRBV27 to TRBJ2-5; 8 bases match TRBD1. The end of the DNA aligns better with TRBJ2-7, so the J call may be wrong. The CDR3 extends over 14 amino acids. Germline CDR1 MNHEY, CDR2 SMNVEV (reference sequence). CDR3 sequence: CASSSAGQAYEQYF. The DNA of the CDR3 is TGTGCCAGCAGTTCCGCGGGACAGGCATACGAGCAGTACTTC.

The rearrangement links TRBV25-1 to TRBJ1-4; maybe TRBD1 (6 bases). Trimming took 0 bases from V and 3 from J, leaving 11 bases between them. The CDR3 contains 16 residues. The germline gives CDR1 MGHDK, CDR2 SYGVNS. CDR3 region: CASSEYRDTSNEKLFF. CDR3 sequence (DNA): TGTGCCAGCAGTGAATACCGGGACACGTCTAATGAAAAACTGTTTTTT.

This chain joins TRBV6-5 and TRBJ1-2; TRBD1 agrees at 7 bases. The trim removed 2 bases at V and 7 bases at J, leaving 13 bases unmatched. The CDR3 runs to 16 residues. Per germline, CDR1 MNHEY and CDR2 SVGAGI. The CDR3 sequence is CASSYTSGTVVGGYTF. In DNA form, the CDR3 reads TGTGCCAGCAGTTACACATCCGGGACAGTCGTTGGTGGCTACACCTTC.

The chain couples TRBV6-1 to TRBJ1-1; D remains ambiguous. The CDR3 covers 14 residues. The V and J ends lost 0 bases and 5 bases respectively, with 10 bases between them. CDR1 is MNHNS, CDR2 SASEGT, per germline. CDR3 residues: CASSEARVVTEAFF. CDR3 DNA: TGTGCCAGCAGTGAAGCTCGGGTAGTTACTGAAGCTTTCTTT.

J is TRBJ2-5 and V is TRBV30; 10 bases map to TRBD2. The J segment lost 4 bases and the V segment lost 0 bases, leaving 11 bases of the junction unmatched. CDR1 and CDR2 from the germline V gene are GTSNPN and SVGIG (reference sequence). The CDR3 runs 17 residues. CDR3 in DNA: TGTGCCTGGAGTGTCTTTCAAGGAGCGGGGGGGCCAGAGACCCAGTACTTC. Translating gives CAWSVFQGAGGPETQYF.

The chain is built from TRBV9 and TRBJ1-5, with D tentatively TRBD1 (5 bases). V lost 3 bases and J lost 5, with 15 bases in between. In germline, CDR1 is SGDLS, CDR2 YYNGEE. The CDR3 is made up of 15 amino acids. This CDR3 is CASSESGGDHQPQHF. DNA of the CDR3: TGTGCCAGCAGCGAGAGCGGGGGGGACCATCAGCCCCAGCATTTT.

This sequence joins TRBV4-2 and TRBJ1-3; a possible D gene is TRBD1 (6 bases). The CDR3 is 15 residues long. Germline V gives CDR1 LGHNA, CDR2 YNFKEQ. Trimming stripped 1 base from V and 0 bases from J, with 7 bases between. CDR3 protein: CASSQVQGSGNTIYF. Written as DNA, the CDR3 is TGTGCCAGCAGCCAAGTACAGGGCTCTGGAAACACCATATATTTT.

J is TRBJ2-1 and V is TRBV4-2, with 10 bases aligning to TRBD2. The CDR3 covers 18 residues. V lost 0 bases, J lost 5 bases, and 10 bases stayed unmatched. Looked up from germline, CDR1 is LGHNA and CDR2 is YNFKEQ. In DNA, the CDR3 is TGTGCCAGCAGCCAAGATCAGGGGCTAGCGGGGGCCCACAATGAGCAGTTCTTC. Its protein is CASSQDQGLAGAHNEQFF.

The CDR3 nucleotides read TGTGCCAGCAGTGAAGTTTTGGGGGCACGAAATTCACCCCTCCACTTT. It yields the protein CASSEVLGARNSPLHF. This sequence joins TRBV6-1 and TRBJ1-6, with a tentative D call TRBD1 (6 bases). Trimming removed 1 base from V and 7 bases from J, with 14 bases in between. CDR3 size: 16 residues. Germline V gene lookup returns CDR1 MNHNS and CDR2 SASEGT.

This clone was found a few times. The V call is TRBV25-1, the J call TRBJ1-1; D remains unclear. From germline, CDR1 is MGHDK and CDR2 SYGVNS. Between the trimmed V and J ends, which lost 6 bases and 1 base, there was a span of 6 bases. The CDR3 loop spans 12 amino acids. Here the CDR3 reads CASRGGNTEAFF. The CDR3 DNA is TGTGCCAGCAGAGGAGGGAACACTGAAGCTTTCTTT.

The V call is TRBV5-1, the J call TRBJ2-3; possibly TRBD1 for D (6 bases). The CDR3 is made up of 17 amino acids. V lost 0 bases and J 2 bases, leaving 16 bases between the germline ends. Per germline, CDR1 SGHRS and CDR2 YFSETQ. CDR3: CASSLAAQGINTDTQYF. As DNA, the CDR3 is TGCGCCAGCAGCTTGGCCGCTCAGGGGATTAACACAGATACGCAGTATTTT.

J is TRBJ1-2 and V is TRBV7-9; 12 bases align to TRBD1. V dropped 0 bases and J dropped 8; count of bases not matched to a gene: 13. The germline V gene has CDR1 SEHNR and CDR2 FQNEAQ (reference sequence). The CDR3 has 18 amino acids. CDR3 sequence: CASSLATASGQGAWGYTF. CDR3 coding DNA: TGTGCCAGCAGCTTAGCGACCGCGTCGGGACAGGGGGCATGGGGCTACACCTTC. Combining the CDR3 with reference TRBV7-9 and TRBJ1-2 gives the whole variable domain DTGVSQNPRHKITKRGQNVTFRCDPISEHNRLYWYRQTLGQGPEFLTYFQNEAQLEKSRLLSDRFSAERPKGSFSTLEIQRTEQGDSAMYLCASSLATASGQGAWGYTFGSGTRLTVV.

Note on this clone: The junction departs from germline at one end; a sequencing error may be responsible. Other DNA sequences in the same sample also yield this CDR3. The V gene is TRBV29-1, the J gene TRBJ2-3; 7 bases match TRBD1. In germline, CDR1 is SQVTM, CDR2 ANQGSEA. This CDR3 region has 11 residues. The CDR3 loop reads CSATGADTQYF. CDR3 nucleotides: TGTAGCGCAACAGGGGCAGATACGCAGTATTTT.

J is TRBJ2-6 and V is TRBV7-9, with D tentatively TRBD1 (5 bases). Germline lookup yields CDR1 SEHNR and CDR2 FQNEAQ (reference sequence). This CDR3 comprises 16 residues. The V and J ends lost 5 bases and 1 base respectively, with 12 bases between them. CDR3 protein: CASSPRQYSGANVLTF. CDR3 nucleotide sequence: TGTGCCAGCAGCCCGCGACAGTATTCTGGGGCCAACGTCCTGACTTTC.

This clone was counted a few times. The rearrangement joins TRBV27 to TRBJ2-7, with TRBD1 matching 10 bases. Trimming removed 6 bases from V and 3 bases from J; junction bases left unmatched: 11. CDR3 size: 16 residues. Germline values: CDR1 MNHEY, CDR2 SMNVEV (reference sequence). Written as DNA, the CDR3 is TGTGCCAGCAGCAGATCGTACCGGGACAGGGGCTACGAGCAGTACTTC. Residues: CASSRSYRDRGYEQYF.

Concerning this clone itself: A read error may produce the germline difference seen at one junction end. The rearrangement uses TRBV5-1 and TRBJ2-5, with a tentative D call TRBD1 (6 bases). The germline V gene encodes CDR1 SGHRS and CDR2 YFSETQ. The CDR3 has 20 amino acids. CDR3 sequence: CTSSLASWIVTGEYQETQYF. The CDR3 DNA reads as TGCACCAGCAGCTTGGCATCGTGGATCGTGACAGGAGAGTACCAAGAGACCCAGTACTTC.

On this clone itself: An end of the junction does not agree with germline; a read error may underlie this. The rearrangement joins TRBV11-2 to TRBJ2-6; D is perhaps TRBD1 (5 bases). The CDR3 is 15 residues long. Germline-derived CDR1 and CDR2 are SGHAT and FQNNGV. The CDR3 reads CASSLGFSGANGLTF. CDR3 sequence (DNA): TGTGCCAGCAGCTTAGGTTTCTCTGGGGCCAACGGCCTGACTTTC.

The chain employs TRBV7-8 and TRBJ2-5, with TRBD1 identical over 8 bases. This CDR3 spans 17 amino acids. J gave up 0 bases and V 5 bases, and 11 bases lay outside the gene matches. Germline CDR1 and CDR2: SGHVS and FQNEAQ. CDR3 nucleotides: TGTGCCAGCAGCCCAAGTTCGCAGGGGGCCTACCAAGAGACCCAGTACTTC. The encoded protein is CASSPSSQGAYQETQYF.